This entry lists 15 T cell receptor beta chains sequenced from one sample in a study of identical twins. In TCRdb, the 5' RACE reads were re-called with MiXCR into one record per CDR3 protein. The profile shows approximately 220,000 distinct CDR3 sequences, around 10% of them singletons. Material: memory (CD45RO+) T cells sorted from blood. Receptors were obtained from a woman aged 18-29 years in good health.

The chain recombines TRBV5-1 with TRBJ2-5; tentative D call: TRBD1 (5 bases). This CDR3 comprises 15 residues. Germline V CDR1 and CDR2: SGHRS, YFSETQ. V was pared by 4 bases and J by 2 bases, with 15 bases between. CDR3 DNA sequence: TGCGCCAGCAGCAGCACGACAGCTGGACAAGAGACCCAGTACTTC. Its protein product is CASSSTTAGQETQYF.

The rearrangement joins TRBV12-3 or TRBV12-4 to TRBJ1-6, with D perhaps TRBD1 (6 bases). With 6 bases removed from V and 12 bases from J, the gap between germline ends came to 18 bases. The CDR3 has 14 residues. Here the CDR3 DNA reads TGTGCCAGCAGCGCACGAGAGACAGGCGGACCCCTCCACTTT. Its translation: CASSARETGGPLHF.

This clonotype was seen only a few times. The V and J genes are TRBV12-3 or TRBV12-4 and TRBJ2-7, with D perhaps assigned TRBD1 or TRBD2 (5 bases each). V lost 7 bases and J lost 3, with 10 bases in between. The CDR3 has 12 residues. CDR3 amino acids: CASTRGGYEQYF. In DNA form, the CDR3 reads TGTGCCAGCACCCGGGGCGGCTACGAGCAGTACTTC.

This clonotype was recorded a few times. CDR3 amino acids: CASSFEGKGPDTQYF. CDR3 DNA sequence: TGTGCCAGCAGTTTCGAGGGAAAGGGCCCAGATACGCAGTATTTT. The gene calls are TRBV12-3 or TRBV12-4 and TRBJ2-3, with D perhaps TRBD2 (5 bases). Trimming left V 3 bases short and J 4 bases short, with 14 bases between. This CDR3 region has 15 residues.

This clonotype was seen ten or more times. V usage is TRBV2 and J usage is TRBJ2-3; TRBD2 agrees at 13 bases. The CDR3 is 15 residues long. V lost 5 bases and J lost 4; bases outside the gene matches: 3. Germline loops: CDR1 SNHLY, CDR2 FYNNEI. The CDR3 sequence is CASSSTSGGPDTQYF. As DNA, the CDR3 is TGTGCCAGCAGTTCGACTAGCGGGGGGCCAGATACGCAGTATTTT.

This clonotype came up a few times. The V gene is TRBV5-1, the J gene TRBJ2-1; TRBD2 might be the D (6 bases). The V gene lost 0 bases and the J gene lost 6 bases, with 10 bases spanning the gap. CDR3 length: 14 residues. The V gene's germline CDR1 is SGHRS and CDR2 YFSETQ. The CDR3 nucleotides are TGCGCCAGCAGCTTGGGCGGGACTGGCAATGAGCAGTTCTTC. It codes for CASSLGGTGNEQFF.

This clonotype was seen ten or more times. The chain uses TRBV7-9 and TRBJ2-1; 10 positions match TRBD2. This CDR3 is built from 13 residues. J was trimmed by 8 bases and V by 6 bases; bases with no gene match: 4. The germline V gene encodes CDR1 SEHNR and CDR2 FQNEAQ (reference sequence). The CDR3 nucleotides read TGTGCCAGCAGGAGCGGGGGGGGCTATGAGCAGTTCTTC. Encoded protein: CASRSGGGYEQFF.

The chain couples TRBV5-1 to TRBJ2-3, with D tentatively TRBD2 (6 bases). Germline assignment: CDR1 SGHRS and CDR2 YFSETQ. CDR3 length equals 14 residues. Trimming shortened V by 0 bases and J by 9 bases, and 14 bases separated the two germline ends. The CDR3 bases are TGCGCCAGCAGCTTGGAAACTAGCCGGGGAACGCAGTATTTT. Amino acids: CASSLETSRGTQYF.

This chain joins TRBV29-1 and TRBJ2-2; D perhaps matches TRBD1 (6 bases). V was cut by 8 bases and J by 8 bases, with 18 bases left in between. The CDR3 has 13 amino acids. Per germline, CDR1 SQVTM and CDR2 ANQGSEA. CDR3 in DNA: TGCAGCACCGATCCCCAGGGGCGGGGGGAGCTGTTTTTT. This encodes CSTDPQGRGELFF.

This CDR3 is CASKPPGISSTDTQYF. As DNA, the CDR3 is TGTGCCAGTAAGCCCCCGGGGATTTCTAGCACAGATACGCAGTATTTT. V usage is TRBV19 and J usage is TRBJ2-3; D perhaps matches TRBD2 (5 bases). The CDR3 consists of 16 residues. The germline gives CDR1 LNHDA, CDR2 SQIVND (reference sequence). The ends were cut back, 7 bases at V and 0 bases at J, with 17 bases in the middle.

This clonotype was seen a handful of times. The V gene is TRBV18, the J gene TRBJ2-2, with 7 bases fitting TRBD2. The CDR3 sequence is 15 residues long. V was pared by 3 bases and J by 4 bases, with 5 bases of the junction left unmatched. From germline, CDR1 is KGHSH and CDR2 LQKENI. The CDR3 DNA reads as TGTGCCAGCTCACCGGGGAGGGGCCGCACCGGGGAGCTGTTTTTT. Its translation: CASSPGRGRTGELFF.

This clonotype appeared a few times. The genes are TRBV2 and TRBJ2-7, with D possibly TRBD2 on 5 matching bases. Trimming pared 1 base from V and 6 bases from J, leaving 10 bases between. The CDR3 covers 13 residues. The germline V gene encodes CDR1 SNHLY and CDR2 FYNNEI. The CDR3 coding sequence is TGTGCCAGCAGTGAAGGCTCGGGAACCGAGCAGTACTTC. The encoded protein is CASSEGSGTEQYF.

In this sample, this clonotype turned up many times. The chain combines TRBV15 with TRBJ2-1; TRBD1 is a possible D gene (6 bases). Germline CDR1 LNHNV, CDR2 YYDKDF (reference sequence). V lost 0 bases, J lost 2 bases, and 8 bases lay in between. The CDR3 sequence is 15 residues long. This CDR3 is CATSREQGPYNEQFF. The CDR3 DNA sequence: TGTGCCACCAGCAGAGAGCAGGGGCCCTACAATGAGCAGTTCTTC.

This rearrangement joins TRBV3-1 to TRBJ1-5; tentative D call: TRBD1 (6 bases). CDR3 length: 16 amino acids. From germline, CDR1 is LGHDT and CDR2 YNNKEL (reference sequence). The germline V and J ends were trimmed by 1 base and 2 bases, with 12 bases remaining between them. The CDR3 DNA follows: TGTGCCAGCAGCCAAGGATGGGGGGGCGGCAATCAGCCCCAGCATTTT. Its translation: CASSQGWGGGNQPQHF.

This clonotype was counted a few times. This chain connects TRBV3-1 to TRBJ2-1, with TRBD1 matching 9 bases. CDR1 is LGHDT, CDR2 YNNKEL, per germline (reference sequence). V lost 7 bases and J lost 6; bases outside the gene matches: 10. This CDR3 region has 15 residues. The CDR3 region is CASKVQGARSNEQFF. As DNA, the CDR3 is TGTGCCAGCAAGGTACAGGGGGCGCGGAGCAATGAGCAGTTCTTC.